The 26 T cell receptor beta chains given below trace back to one sample, sequenced in a study of cytomegalovirus exposure and HLA in healthy donors. The PCR was carried out with 60 Vbeta primers and 13 Jbeta primers. Assay used: immunoSEQ multiplex PCR; TCRdb lists only in-frame clones, some missing. Of fewer than 200,000 clones listed, around three quarters are singletons. Sequencing was done on a sample of PBMCs. These receptors came from a man in his forties in good health and CMV-seronegative.

This clone was observed once. Other nucleotide sequences in the sample specify the same CDR3. The V and J genes are TRBV12-5 and TRBJ1-5; perhaps TRBD1 as D (6 bases). Trimming pared 2 bases from V and 2 bases from J, leaving 7 bases between. Germline-derived CDR1 and CDR2 are LGHNT and FRNRAP. This CDR3 comprises 14 residues. The CDR3 here is CASGLSGGNQPQHF. Written as DNA, the CDR3 is TGTGCTAGTGGTTTGTCAGGGGGCAATCAGCCCCAGCATTTT.

This chain connects TRBV6-5 to TRBJ2-5, with D perhaps matching TRBD1 (6 bases). There are 15 residues in the CDR3. Germline V lookup: CDR1 MNHEY, CDR2 SVGAGI. V was trimmed by 3 bases and J by 7 bases, leaving 18 bases between them. In DNA form, the CDR3 reads TGTGCCAGCAGTTATCTTGGGACACCTTTGGGGACCCAGTACTTC. Its translation: CASSYLGTPLGTQYF.

The chain employs TRBV19 and TRBJ2-7; 7 nucleotides align to TRBD2. V gave up 3 bases and J gave up 3 bases; unmatched junction bases: 2. Germline V gives CDR1 LNHDA, CDR2 SQIVND (reference sequence). The CDR3 totals 13 residues. The CDR3 loop reads CASSIERGYEQYF. CDR3 coding DNA: TGTGCCAGTAGTATCGAGCGGGGCTACGAGCAGTACTTC.

The V and J genes are TRBV5-4 and TRBJ2-7; 10 bases are shared with TRBD1. CDR1 is SGHNT and CDR2 is YYREEE in the germline V gene (reference sequence). The CDR3 is made up of 13 amino acids. Trimming at V came to 0 bases and at J to 12 bases, leaving 6 bases not matched to a gene. The CDR3 sequence: CASSLDGQGGLYF. The CDR3, as DNA: TGTGCCAGCAGCTTGGACGGACAGGGGGGTTTGTACTTC.

This clone was picked up a small number of times. CDR3 DNA: TGCGCCAGCAGCCAAGAGGGGACTGAACACACGACTAGCAATCAGCCCCAGCATTTT. Protein product: CASSQEGTEHTTSNQPQHF. The chain recombines TRBV4-3 with TRBJ1-5; D is possibly TRBD1 (5 bases). Between the trimmed V and J ends, which lost 0 bases and 0 bases, there was a span of 18 bases. The germline CDR1 and CDR2 sequences are LGHNA and YSLEER. This CDR3 is built from 19 residues.

This clone was recorded only once. V is TRBV7-6 and J is TRBJ1-2; D might be TRBD1 (5 bases). V was pared by 1 base and J by 5 bases, with 8 bases between. The CDR3 is made up of 13 amino acids. The germline V gene encodes CDR1 SGHVS and CDR2 FNYEAQ. The CDR3 reads CASSLEGTYGYTF. In nucleotides, the CDR3 is TGTGCCAGCAGCTTAGAAGGGACTTATGGCTACACCTTC. Full variable domain (remainder filled in from reference TRBV7-6 and TRBJ1-2): GAGVSQSPRYKVTKRGQDVALRCDPISGHVSLYWYRQALGQGPEFLTYFNYEAQQDKSGLPNDRFSAERPEGSISTLTIQRTEQRDSAMYRCASSLEGTYGYTFGSGTRLTVV.

The rearrangement uses TRBV15 and TRBJ2-7, with no clear D. The CDR3 length is 14 residues. V was trimmed by 0 bases and J by 3 bases, leaving 9 bases between them. Germline V gene sequence: CDR1 LNHNV, CDR2 YYDKDF (reference sequence). The CDR3 DNA is TGTGCCACCAGCAGAGATATTGAGTACTACGAGCAGTACTTC. Protein: CATSRDIEYYEQYF. Based on the CDR3 plus reference TRBV15 and TRBJ2-7, the full variable domain is DAMVIQNPRYQVTQFGKPVTLSCSQTLNHNVMYWYQQKSSQAPKLLFHYYDKDFNNEADTPDNFQSRRPNTSFCFLDIRSPGLGDTAMYLCATSRDIEYYEQYFGPGTRLTVT.

This chain links TRBV2 with TRBJ1-5, with 7 bases identical to TRBD1. The CDR3 sequence is 17 residues long. Germline values: CDR1 SNHLY, CDR2 FYNNEI. V shed 2 bases and J 3 bases; nucleotides not matched to a gene: 10. The CDR3 loop reads CASSESAGGLINQPQHF. CDR3 nucleotide sequence: TGTGCCAGCAGTGAATCGGCAGGGGGTCTAATCAATCAGCCCCAGCATTTT.

J is TRBJ1-4 and V is TRBV4-3, with D perhaps TRBD1 (5 bases). Germline V gene lookup returns CDR1 LGHNA and CDR2 YSLEER. There are 15 residues in the CDR3. Trimming left V 0 bases short and J 8 bases short, with 13 bases between. CDR3 amino acids: CASSQDLQGGEKLFF. The CDR3 DNA sequence: TGCGCCAGCAGCCAAGATCTCCAGGGAGGGGAAAAACTGTTTTTT.

The rearrangement links TRBV10-2 to TRBJ2-3; 11 positions match TRBD2. This CDR3 has 15 amino acids. Per germline, CDR1 WSHSY and CDR2 SAAADI. V lost 4 bases to trimming and J lost 3 bases; unmatched junction nucleotides: 3. The CDR3 nucleotides read TGCGCCAGCAGTGTAGGACTAGCGGGTACAGATACGCAGTATTTT. It is translated as CASSVGLAGTDTQYF.

The rearrangement uses TRBV5-6 and TRBJ2-1; 10 bases align to TRBD2. CDR1 and CDR2 (germline): SGHDT, YYEEEE. The ends lost 4 bases at V and 4 bases at J; junction bases unmatched: 8. The CDR3 extends over 16 amino acids. In nucleotides, the CDR3 is TGTGCCAGCAGCCAAAAGGCGACTAGCGGGTACAATGAGCAGTTCTTC. Its translation: CASSQKATSGYNEQFF.

The genes are TRBV7-9 and TRBJ1-1, with TRBD1 identical over 9 bases. Trimming cost V 2 bases and J 11 bases; bases outside gene matches: 3. Germline V CDR1 and CDR2: SEHNR, FQNEAQ (reference sequence). CDR3 length: 12 residues. CDR3 in amino acids: CASSLRDREAFF. The CDR3 bases are TGTGCCAGCAGCTTACGGGACAGGGAGGCTTTCTTT.

The chain has TRBV14 and TRBJ1-3; TRBD1 matches at 10 bases. Trimming at V came to 3 bases and at J to 3 bases, leaving 5 bases not matched to a gene. The CDR3 sequence is 16 residues long. Germline-derived CDR1 and CDR2 are SGHDN and FVKESK. CDR3 residues: CASSQSTGGFGNTIYF. The CDR3 coding sequence is TGTGCCAGCAGCCAGTCGACAGGGGGCTTTGGAAACACCATATATTTT.

The chain joins TRBV27 to TRBJ1-1, with TRBD1 matching 12 bases. V lost 8 bases to trimming and J lost 0 bases; unmatched junction nucleotides: 7. This CDR3 region has 16 residues. Germline CDR1 reads MNHEY; CDR2 reads SMNVEV (reference sequence). The CDR3 DNA follows: TGTGCCAGCGGGACCGGGACAGGGGGCCTGAACACTGAAGCTTTCTTT. It codes for CASGTGTGGLNTEAFF.

The chain recombines TRBV7-6 with TRBJ1-1; 8 bases line up with TRBD1. Germline CDR1 reads SGHVS; CDR2 reads FNYEAQ. J gave up 0 bases and V 4 bases, and 4 bases lay outside the gene matches. This CDR3 contains 15 residues. This CDR3 reads CASSWRTGLNTEAFF. The CDR3 nucleotides read TGTGCCAGCAGCTGGCGGACAGGGTTGAACACTGAAGCTTTCTTT.

This chain joins TRBV27 and TRBJ2-7; tentatively, D is TRBD2 (7 bases). V was cut by 6 bases and J by 3 bases, with 15 bases left in between. The germline gives CDR1 MNHEY, CDR2 SMNVEV (reference sequence). The length of the CDR3 is 14 residues. The CDR3 region is CASSPAGAGYEQYF. DNA for the CDR3: TGTGCCAGCAGCCCGGCGGGGGCAGGCTACGAGCAGTACTTC.

The rearrangement uses TRBV6-5 and TRBJ1-5; D is ambiguous. Germline V lookup: CDR1 MNHEY, CDR2 SVGAGI. Trimming pared 0 bases from V and 1 base from J, leaving 7 bases between. The CDR3 length is 15 residues. The CDR3 loop reads CASSYSGRSNQPQHF. The CDR3 DNA is TGTGCCAGCAGTTACTCCGGCAGGAGCAATCAGCCCCAGCATTTT.

This rearrangement joins TRBV6-5 to TRBJ1-4; the D is unclear. The V and J ends lost 6 bases and 4 bases respectively, with 3 bases between them. Per germline, CDR1 MNHEY and CDR2 SVGAGI. This CDR3 is built from 11 residues. The CDR3 spells CASSRNEKLFF. In nucleotides, the CDR3 is TGTGCCAGCAGCCGTAATGAAAAACTGTTTTTT.

There are a few counts of this clone. Other nucleotide sequences in the sample specify the same CDR3. The J gene is TRBJ2-3, the V gene TRBV5-1, with 9 bases aligning to TRBD2. The length of the CDR3 is 15 residues. Germline lookup yields CDR1 SGHRS and CDR2 YFSETQ. Trimming cost V 1 base and J 3 bases; bases outside gene matches: 3. In DNA form, the CDR3 reads TGCGCCAGCAGCTTGACCAGCGGGGGGACAGATACGCAGTATTTT. The encoded protein is CASSLTSGGTDTQYF.

The chain combines TRBV6-5 with TRBJ1-3, with D perhaps TRBD1 (5 bases). The ends were cut back, 6 bases at V and 0 bases at J, with 12 bases in the middle. Germline CDR1 MNHEY, CDR2 SVGAGI. This CDR3 contains 15 residues. CDR3 nucleotides: TGTGCCAGCAGCTCTTCGGGGGGCTCTGGAAACACCATATATTTT. It specifies CASSSSGGSGNTIYF.

The chain joins TRBV9 to TRBJ1-1, with D possibly matching TRBD1 (5 bases). The V and J ends lost 3 bases and 3 bases respectively, with 9 bases between them. Germline V gene lookup returns CDR1 SGDLS and CDR2 YYNGEE. There are 13 residues in the CDR3. CDR3 region: CASSASGDTEAFF. CDR3 nucleotides: TGTGCCAGCAGCGCGTCGGGGGACACTGAAGCTTTCTTT.

This sequence joins TRBV29-1 and TRBJ2-7, with D perhaps TRBD2 (5 bases). The CDR3 is made up of 12 amino acids. Between the trimmed V and J ends, which lost 5 bases and 3 bases, there was a span of 11 bases. Germline CDR1 is SQVTM and CDR2 is ANQGSEA. CDR3 in amino acids: CSVQNGNYEQYF. The CDR3 region has the DNA TGCAGCGTTCAGAACGGGAACTACGAGCAGTACTTC.

This clone showed up just once. The V and J genes are TRBV25-1 and TRBJ2-5, with D perhaps TRBD1 (5 bases). The end of the DNA aligns better with TRBJ2-7, so the J call may be wrong. This CDR3 is built from 15 residues. Per the germline V gene, CDR1 is MGHDK and CDR2 is SYGVNS. The CDR3 loop is CASSDPQDTSYEQYF. The CDR3 coding sequence is TGTGCCAGCAGTGACCCCCAGGACACCTCCTACGAGCAGTACTTC.

DNA of the CDR3: TGCGCCAGCAGCCAAGAAAGGAGGCCCACAGATACGCAGTATTTT. Its translation is CASSQERRPTDTQYF. The chain recombines TRBV4-3 with TRBJ2-3, with D tentatively TRBD2 (5 bases). This CDR3 comprises 15 residues. Trimming took off 0 bases at V and 2 bases at J, with 9 bases between the two ends. Germline CDR1 LGHNA, CDR2 YSLEER.

This sequence joins TRBV6-5 and TRBJ2-1; the D is unclear. Per the germline V gene, CDR1 is MNHEY and CDR2 is SVGAGI. There are 12 residues in the CDR3. The V gene lost 5 bases and the J gene lost 10 bases, with 12 bases spanning the gap. CDR3: CASSPQLPEQFF. Here the CDR3 DNA reads TGTGCCAGCAGTCCCCAGTTGCCCGAGCAGTTCTTC.

The V gene is TRBV27, the J gene TRBJ1-5; 8 nucleotides align to TRBD1. This CDR3 is built from 15 residues. V trimming: 6 bases; J trimming: 0 bases; junction bases outside the gene matches: 4. CDR1 and CDR2 from the germline V gene are MNHEY and SMNVEV (reference sequence). The CDR3 sequence is CASRDRVDSNQPQHF. Written as DNA, the CDR3 is TGTGCCAGCAGGGACAGGGTTGATAGCAATCAGCCCCAGCATTTT.